This T cell receptor beta chain was profiled in a study of cytomegalovirus exposure and HLA in healthy donors. There are 16 residues in the CDR3. The trim removed 1 base at V and 7 bases at J, leaving 13 bases unmatched. Per germline, CDR1 GTSNPN and CDR2 SVGIG (reference sequence). Notes on the study in general: TCR beta chains numbering more than 150 were designated cytomegalovirus-associated.

This clone came up once. Its antigen is unknown. TCRdb's table, derived via immunoSEQ multiplex PCR, lists solely in-frame clones and lacks some. Here the sample spans 200,000 or so clones, 85% to 90% being singletons. The TCR was taken from a woman in her late teens or twenties in good health and CMV-seronegative. Sample: PBMCs. The J gene is TRBJ2-7, the V gene TRBV30, with 10 bases identical to TRBD1. CDR3 DNA: TGTGCCTGGAGTGGCCGACCGGGACAGGGGTTCGGGGAGCAGTACTTC. As protein: CAWSGRPGQGFGEQYF.